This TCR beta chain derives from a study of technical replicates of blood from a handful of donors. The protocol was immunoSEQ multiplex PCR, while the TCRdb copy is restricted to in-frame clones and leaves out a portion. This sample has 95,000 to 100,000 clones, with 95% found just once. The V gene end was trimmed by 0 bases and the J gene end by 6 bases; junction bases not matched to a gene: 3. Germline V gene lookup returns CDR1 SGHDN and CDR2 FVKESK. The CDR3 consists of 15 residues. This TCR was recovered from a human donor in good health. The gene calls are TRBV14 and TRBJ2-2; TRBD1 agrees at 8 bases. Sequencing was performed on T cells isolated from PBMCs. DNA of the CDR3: TGTGCCAGCAGCCAAGACTACAGGGGGGCCGGGGAGCTGTTTTTT. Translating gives CASSQDYRGAGELFF.